This T cell receptor (beta chain) derives from a study of identical twins. Healthy Caucasians alone served as donors. Germline V lookup: CDR1 SEHNR, CDR2 FQNEAQ (reference sequence). This CDR3 spans 15 amino acids. Losses at the gene ends were 8 bases for V and 1 base for J; bases not matched to a gene: 10. On this clonotype itself: What it recognizes is unknown.

TCRdb reanalysed the 5' RACE reads using MiXCR and keeps one entry per CDR3 protein. Of about 480,000 distinct CDR3 sequences in the sample, more than 13% are singletons; the top ten hold over 0.5%. Study-level results: Zero-insertion analyses might be partly confounded by invariant T cells like MAIT and iNKT.

This sample also belongs to another study, concerning yellow fever vaccine responses in identical twins.

This receptor was identified in a woman aged 18-29 years in good health. This chain uses TRBV7-9 with TRBJ2-5; TRBD2 matches at 7 bases. Sequenced sample: CD4+ T cells sorted from blood. CDR3 protein: CASSPITSAQETQYF. CDR3 sequence (DNA): TGTGCCAGCTCCCCTATTACTAGCGCCCAAGAGACCCAGTACTTC.